Shown below are 18 T cell receptor beta chains from a single sample sequenced in a study of T cell responses to AZD1222 COVID-19 vaccine. Here immunoSEQ multiplex PCR was the method, and the copy in TCRdb shows in-frame clones only, minus some. This sample has approximately 110,000 clones, with more than 75% found just once. The sample consisted of peripheral blood, taken on day 0 of AZD1222 vaccination. The receptors were sampled from an adult in good health.

The chain uses TRBV6-4 and TRBJ2-3; 9 nucleotides match TRBD1. The V gene's germline CDR1 is MRHNA and CDR2 SNTAGT. This CDR3 has 17 residues. The V and J ends lost 2 bases and 2 bases, in that order; junction bases with no gene match: 8. The CDR3 DNA follows: TGTGCCAGCAGTGACGGAACGGGACAGGGCCCCACAGATACGCAGTATTTT. Encoded protein: CASSDGTGQGPTDTQYF.

This chain uses TRBV9 with TRBJ2-5; possibly TRBD1 for D (6 bases). Germline V gene lookup returns CDR1 SGDLS and CDR2 YYNGEE. Trimming left V 0 bases short and J 3 bases short, with 18 bases between. The CDR3 is 17 residues long. The CDR3 coding sequence is TGTGCCAGCAGCGTAGCTCTAGCAGGGTCAGGGGAAGAGACCCAGTACTTC. Amino acid sequence: CASSVALAGSGEETQYF.

This clone turned up a few times. In DNA, the CDR3 is TGCGCCAGCAGCTTGGAAGGACAACCCACCGGCTACACCTTC. This sequence encodes CASSLEGQPTGYTF. The V and J genes are TRBV5-1 and TRBJ1-2; TRBD1 might be the D (5 bases). With 0 bases removed from V and 8 bases from J, the gap between germline ends came to 14 bases. CDR3 length equals 14 residues. CDR1 is SGHRS, CDR2 YFSETQ, per germline.

This chain links TRBV6-5 with TRBJ1-2; 7 bases are a match to TRBD1. The V segment lost 6 bases and the J segment 7 bases; nucleotides outside the gene matches: 5. Germline V gives CDR1 MNHEY, CDR2 SVGAGI. The CDR3 totals 12 residues. Written as DNA, the CDR3 is TGTGCCAGCAGAACAGGGGCGGGTGGCTACACCTTC. Its translation is CASRTGAGGYTF.

The chain recombines TRBV7-3 with TRBJ1-6; perhaps TRBD1 as D (5 bases). V lost 5 bases, J lost 8 bases, and 13 bases lay in between. The CDR3 is 14 residues long. The germline V gene has CDR1 SGHTA and CDR2 FQGTGA. CDR3 amino acids: CASSMGLDHSPLHF. CDR3 coding DNA: TGTGCCAGCAGCATGGGGCTGGATCATTCACCCCTCCACTTT.

This rearrangement joins TRBV11-3 to TRBJ1-6, with a possible D match to TRBD1 (5 bases). The V gene lost 5 bases and the J gene lost 14 bases, with 22 bases spanning the gap. The CDR3 has 15 residues. The germline V gene has CDR1 SGHNT and CDR2 YENEEA. The CDR3 sequence is CASSITGTPDWTLHF. DNA for the CDR3: TGTGCCAGCAGCATTACAGGAACCCCCGACTGGACCCTCCACTTT.

The chain uses TRBV7-9 and TRBJ2-3; TRBD1 might be the D (6 bases). V lost 5 bases and J 3 bases, leaving 12 bases between the germline ends. CDR1 and CDR2 (germline): SEHNR, FQNEAQ (reference sequence). This CDR3 is 14 amino acids long. The CDR3 loop is CASSGGPWTDTQYF. As DNA, the CDR3 is TGTGCCAGCAGCGGGGGCCCCTGGACAGATACGCAGTATTTT.

The rearrangement links TRBV9 to TRBJ2-3, with TRBD2 matching over 8 bases. This CDR3 is built from 17 residues. Unmatched junction bases numbered 12, after V lost 3 bases and J lost 3 bases. Germline V CDR1 and CDR2: SGDLS, YYNGEE. This CDR3 is CASSDSVERGMTDTQYF. The CDR3 nucleotides are TGTGCCAGCAGCGATAGCGTCGAGCGGGGGATGACAGATACGCAGTATTTT.

This chain uses TRBV28 with TRBJ2-7; D assignment may be TRBD1 or TRBD2 (5 bases each). Trimming left V 6 bases short and J 0 bases short, with 12 bases between. This CDR3 contains 14 residues. CDR1 and CDR2 (germline): MDHEN, SYDVKM. The chain's CDR3 is CASRNPGRSYEQYF. The DNA of the CDR3 is TGTGCCAGCAGGAATCCGGGACGCTCCTACGAGCAGTACTTC.

The chain is built from TRBV5-1 and TRBJ2-2, with D tentatively TRBD1 (5 bases). Germline V gives CDR1 SGHRS, CDR2 YFSETQ. CDR3 length equals 15 residues. V was clipped by 0 bases and J by 5 bases, with 11 bases between them. The CDR3 reads CASSLAQGPTGELFF. In nucleotides, the CDR3 is TGCGCCAGCAGCTTGGCGCAGGGCCCGACCGGGGAGCTGTTTTTT. Full variable domain (missing parts from reference TRBV5-1 and TRBJ2-2): KAGVTQTPRYLIKTRGQQVTLSCSPISGHRSVSWYQQTPGQGLQFLFEYFSETQRNKGNFPGRFSGRQFSNSRSEMNVSTLELGDSALYLCASSLAQGPTGELFFGEGSRLTVL.

V usage is TRBV6-2 or TRBV6-3 and J usage is TRBJ2-1; 8 nucleotides match TRBD2. Looked up from germline, CDR1 is MNHEY and CDR2 is SVGEGT. This CDR3 is built from 14 residues. J lost 5 bases, V lost 7 bases, and 7 bases had no gene match. The CDR3 DNA reads as TGTGCCAGCACCCCTAGCGGGTCTAACAATGAGCAGTTCTTC. It specifies CASTPSGSNNEQFF.

The rearrangement uses TRBV11-2 and TRBJ1-2; no definite D call. V was cut by 5 bases and J by 6 bases, with 10 bases left in between. The CDR3 sequence is 12 residues long. Germline CDR1 reads SGHAT; CDR2 reads FQNNGV. Written as DNA, the CDR3 is TGTGCCAGCAGCCAGGCGGGGAATGGCTACACCTTC. This gives the protein CASSQAGNGYTF.

This sequence joins TRBV7-2 and TRBJ2-7, with TRBD2 matching over 13 bases. In germline, CDR1 is SGHTA, CDR2 FQGNSA. V lost 5 bases and J lost 6; bases outside the gene matches: 10. The CDR3 consists of 16 residues. The CDR3 DNA is TGTGCCAGCAGCGCACGGGGACTAGCGGGGCATTTCGAGCAGTACTTC. Amino acids: CASSARGLAGHFEQYF.

This sequence joins TRBV6-5 and TRBJ2-7, with 11 bases identical to TRBD1. V lost 6 bases to trimming and J lost 2 bases; unmatched junction nucleotides: 3. Per the germline V gene, CDR1 is MNHEY and CDR2 is SVGAGI. The CDR3 sequence is 14 residues long. CDR3 sequence reads: CASRWDRGAYEQYF. The CDR3 coding sequence is TGTGCCAGCAGGTGGGACAGGGGGGCCTACGAGCAGTACTTC.

This sequence joins TRBV6-2 or TRBV6-3 and TRBJ2-1, with D perhaps matching TRBD1 or TRBD2 (6 bases each). The V end lost 0 bases, the J end lost 10 bases, and 22 bases lay between the germline ends. Germline CDR1 reads MNHEY; CDR2 reads SVGEGT. The length of the CDR3 is 17 residues. The CDR3 nucleotides are TGTGCCAGCAGTTACTCGGGGGGCAGGGGCCCCGATGGGGAGCAGTTCTTC. Its protein product is CASSYSGGRGPDGEQFF.

This clone was seen just once. The chain employs TRBV5-4 and TRBJ2-3; TRBD2 might be the D (6 bases). CDR1 is SGHNT and CDR2 is YYREEE in the germline V gene (reference sequence). V was pared by 0 bases and J by 6 bases, with 20 bases between. This CDR3 comprises 17 residues. CDR3 region: CASSLGFLSGAGDTQYF. The CDR3, as DNA: TGTGCCAGCAGCTTGGGTTTTCTATCGGGAGCGGGCGATACGCAGTATTTT.

The V gene is TRBV19, the J gene TRBJ2-7; D gene ambiguous. V was pared by 1 base and J by 3 bases, with 13 bases between. Germline CDR1 and CDR2: LNHDA and SQIVND (reference sequence). There are 15 residues in the CDR3. DNA for the CDR3: TGTGCCAGTAGTATAGTCGCAGTCTCTCACTACGAGCAGTACTTC. Its translation is CASSIVAVSHYEQYF.

The V and J genes are TRBV2 and TRBJ1-4; D is possibly TRBD1 (5 bases). This CDR3 region has 15 residues. The germline V gene encodes CDR1 SNHLY and CDR2 FYNNEI. V was cut by 4 bases and J by 7 bases, with 16 bases left in between. The CDR3: CASSAQGYTGEKLFF. The CDR3 coding sequence is TGTGCCAGCAGTGCTCAGGGTTACACTGGTGAAAAACTGTTTTTT.